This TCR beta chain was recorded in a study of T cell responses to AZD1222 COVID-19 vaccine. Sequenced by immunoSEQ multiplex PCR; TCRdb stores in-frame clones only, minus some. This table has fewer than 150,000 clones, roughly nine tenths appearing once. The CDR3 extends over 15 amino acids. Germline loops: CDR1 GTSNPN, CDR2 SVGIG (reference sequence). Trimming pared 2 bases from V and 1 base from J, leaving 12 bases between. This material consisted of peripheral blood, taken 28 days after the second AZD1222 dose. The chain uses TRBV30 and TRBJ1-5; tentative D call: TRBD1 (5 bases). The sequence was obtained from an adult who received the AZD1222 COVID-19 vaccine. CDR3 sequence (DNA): TGTGCCTGGAGTTTGGGGCAGACAAGCAATCAGCCCCAGCATTTT. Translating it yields CAWSLGQTSNQPQHF.